This passage covers 10 T cell receptor beta chains from one sample sequenced in a study of T-cell memory formation after mild COVID-19. Using its own MiXCR run on the 5' RACE reads, TCRdb lists one record per CDR3 protein. The table includes approximately 290,000 distinct CDR3 sequences, approximately 8% detected once. The sample consisted of PBMCs or a T cell subset sorted from them (not recorded which). All receptors come from a young man who had mild COVID-19 (a few samples of this study predate the infection). Cell type and time point are not known.

The CDR3 loop is CASSWGTGDNEQFF. As DNA, the CDR3 is TGTGCCAGCAGCTGGGGGACAGGGGACAATGAGCAGTTCTTC. V usage is TRBV7-3 and J usage is TRBJ2-1; 10 bases map to TRBD1. Germline V gives CDR1 SGHTA, CDR2 FQGTGA. The CDR3 contains 14 residues. V dropped 4 bases and J dropped 5; count of bases not matched to a gene: 2.

This clonotype was recorded many times. The chain combines TRBV3-1 with TRBJ1-2, with a weak D call TRBD1 (5 bases). With 6 bases removed from V and 4 bases from J, the gap between germline ends came to 12 bases. The germline gives CDR1 LGHDT, CDR2 YNNKEL (reference sequence). The CDR3 covers 13 residues. CDR3 bases: TGTGCCAGCAGTCAGCAGGGAAGCTATGGCTACACCTTC. Translating gives CASSQQGSYGYTF.

A few counts support this clonotype. This rearrangement joins TRBV4-3 to TRBJ2-1; perhaps D is TRBD1 or TRBD2 (6 bases each). CDR1 LGHNA and CDR2 YSLEER come from the germline V gene. The CDR3 is 14 amino acids. The V gene lost 0 bases and the J gene lost 8 bases, with 11 bases spanning the gap. The CDR3 DNA follows: TGCGCCAGCAGCCAAGAGCGGAGGGGGTATGAGCAGTTCTTC. Its translation is CASSQERRGYEQFF.

The V gene is TRBV10-3, the J gene TRBJ2-7; TRBD2 aligns across 14 bases. The CDR3 totals 14 residues. Germline V gene sequence: CDR1 ENHRY, CDR2 SYGVKD. J gave up 5 bases and V 6 bases, and 3 bases lay outside the gene matches. The CDR3 protein is CAIRTSGGADEQYF. CDR3 nucleotide sequence: TGTGCCATCAGGACTAGCGGGGGGGCTGACGAGCAGTACTTC.

The rearrangement links TRBV14 to TRBJ2-5, with TRBD2 as a possible D gene (5 bases). Germline V lookup: CDR1 SGHDN, CDR2 FVKESK. This CDR3 comprises 16 residues. V lost 2 bases and J lost 5, with 18 bases in between. CDR3 nucleotides: TGTGCCAGCAGCCAATTGACTGGTTACCCGGGGGAGACCCAGTACTTC. Translating gives CASSQLTGYPGETQYF.

This clonotype has a handful of counts. The chain is built from TRBV5-6 and TRBJ2-6; 7 nucleotides align to TRBD2. CDR1 SGHDT and CDR2 YYEEEE come from the germline V gene. This CDR3 comprises 14 residues. Trimming cost V 0 bases and J 8 bases; bases outside gene matches: 2. The CDR3 reads CASSLERGSNVLTF. The CDR3 nucleotides read TGTGCCAGCAGCTTGGAGCGGGGATCCAACGTCCTGACTTTC. Using reference TRBV5-6 and TRBJ2-6 for the parts outside the CDR3, the full variable domain is DAGVTQSPTHLIKTRGQQVTLRCSPKSGHDTVSWYQQALGQGPQFIFQYYEEEERQRGNFPDRFSGHQFPNYSSELNVNALLLGDSALYLCASSLERGSNVLTFGAGSRLTVL.

The gene calls are TRBV5-4 and TRBJ2-3, with 12 nucleotides matching TRBD2. Unmatched junction bases numbered 14, after V lost 5 bases and J lost 1 base. CDR1 is SGHNT and CDR2 is YYREEE in the germline V gene (reference sequence). The CDR3 sequence is 19 residues long. As DNA, the CDR3 is TGTGCCAGCAGGACTGGGGGCCTAGCGGGGGGGCTCGGCACAGATACGCAGTATTTT. Translated: CASRTGGLAGGLGTDTQYF.

This clonotype showed up many times. The rearrangement links TRBV5-1 to TRBJ2-3; no firm D call. This CDR3 contains 13 residues. Germline V CDR1 and CDR2: SGHRS, YFSETQ. Trimming removed 5 bases at V and 1 base at J, with 8 bases between. CDR3 loop: CASSYKGTDTQYF. The CDR3, as DNA: TGCGCCAGCAGTTATAAGGGCACAGATACGCAGTATTTT. The complete variable domain, with remaining parts taken from reference TRBV5-1 and TRBJ2-3, reads KAGVTQTPRYLIKTRGQQVTLSCSPISGHRSVSWYQQTPGQGLQFLFEYFSETQRNKGNFPGRFSGRQFSNSRSEMNVSTLELGDSALYLCASSYKGTDTQYFGPGTRLTVL.

The chain recombines TRBV27 with TRBJ2-2; 12 bases agree with TRBD1. The germline V gene has CDR1 MNHEY and CDR2 SMNVEV (reference sequence). The J segment lost 6 bases and the V segment lost 4 bases, leaving 0 bases of the junction unmatched. The CDR3 length is 14 residues. The CDR3 coding sequence is TGTGCCAGCAGTTGGGACAGGGGGCCCGGGGAGCTGTTTTTT. Its translation: CASSWDRGPGELFF.

This clonotype was seen a handful of times. V and J are TRBV12-3 or TRBV12-4 and TRBJ1-2, with a weak D call TRBD1 (6 bases). This CDR3 spans 13 amino acids. Deletions cut 5 bases from V and 8 bases from J, with 15 bases between. This chain's CDR3 is CASSHGGPLGYTF. The CDR3 nucleotides are TGTGCCAGCAGTCACGGGGGCCCCCTCGGCTACACCTTC.